What follows are 21 T cell receptor beta chains derived from one specimen sequenced in a study of shared clonotypes between healthy human individuals (dated by TCRdb to 2018 to 2020). The library relied on the immunoSEQ multiplex PCR assay. TCRdb took this table from immuneACCESS and kept in-frame rearrangements with V and J called. Such tables lack part of the clones; where checked against another copy, unresolved V genes explain under half of the gap, and the rest is unexplained. This sample lists 2 million to 2.5 million clones; almost 96% were detected once. Approximately 0.13% of the sample rests with the top ten. Material for sequencing was naive CD4+ T cells sorted from blood. The meaning of the sample's cell subset or site label: CD45RA+ positively selected. Receptors were obtained from a man aged 18-30 years in good health.

This chain joins TRBV10-1 and TRBJ2-5; D not certain. The assigned J gene may be wrong: the sequence end matches TRBJ2-7 better. Germline assignment: CDR1 WNHNN and CDR2 SYGVQD (reference sequence). The CDR3 covers 13 residues. The CDR3 nucleotides read TGCGCCAGCAGTGAGGGGCTTACCTACGAGCAGTACTTC. Amino acid sequence: CASSEGLTYEQYF.

To note about this clone: The same CDR3 is also encoded by other DNA sequences in this sample. This chain uses TRBV19 with TRBJ1-5; no clear D. The CDR3 is 12 amino acids. Germline V lookup: CDR1 LNHDA, CDR2 SQIVND (reference sequence). V was trimmed by 3 bases and J by 4 bases, leaving 4 bases between them. For the CDR3, the DNA is TGTGCCAGTAGTATTCAGAATCAGCCCCAGCATTTT. It yields the protein CASSIQNQPQHF.

The genes are TRBV7-9 and TRBJ2-3; TRBD2 agrees at 12 bases. With V trimmed by 5 bases and J by 0 bases, 0 bases remained unmatched. CDR1 and CDR2 (germline): SEHNR, FQNEAQ (reference sequence). The CDR3 has 15 residues. The CDR3: CASSGTSGSTDTQYF. The CDR3 DNA sequence: TGTGCCAGCAGCGGGACTAGCGGGAGCACAGATACGCAGTATTTT.

The gene calls are TRBV29-1 and TRBJ1-2; 10 nucleotides agree with TRBD1. Germline lookup yields CDR1 SQVTM and CDR2 ANQGSEA. Losses at the gene ends were 3 bases for V and 1 base for J; bases not matched to a gene: 11. The length of the CDR3 is 17 residues. CDR3 coding DNA: TGCAGCGTTGATGTGACCGGGACAGGGGCCCTTAACTATGGCTACACCTTC. It yields the protein CSVDVTGTGALNYGYTF. Full variable domain (remainder filled in from reference TRBV29-1 and TRBJ1-2): SAVISQKPSRDICQRGTSLTIQCQVDSQVTMMFWYRQQPGQSLTLIATANQGSEATYESGFVIDKFPISRPNLTFSTLTVSNMSPEDSSIYLCSVDVTGTGALNYGYTFGSGTRLTVV.

The rearrangement uses TRBV18 and TRBJ2-5; D not certain. Germline V gene data show CDR1 as KGHSH and CDR2 as LQKENI. The ends were cut back, 1 base at V and 0 bases at J, with 6 bases in the middle. The CDR3 covers 14 residues. CDR3 DNA sequence: TGTGCCAGCTCACCACTTGACAACCAAGAGACCCAGTACTTC. Translating it yields CASSPLDNQETQYF.

CDR3 DNA: TGTGCCAGCAGTGAGGCTAGCGGGAGGGTGTCAGATACGCAGTATTTT. It codes for CASSEASGRVSDTQYF. The chain combines TRBV25-1 with TRBJ2-3; 12 bases align to TRBD2. Germline lookup yields CDR1 MGHDK and CDR2 SYGVNS. This CDR3 comprises 16 residues. V lost 3 bases, J lost 4 bases, and 5 bases stayed unmatched.

The chain links TRBV30 to TRBJ2-7; D gene unclear. The germline gives CDR1 GTSNPN, CDR2 SVGIG (reference sequence). V was clipped by 0 bases and J by 0 bases, with 6 bases between them. The CDR3 is made up of 13 amino acids. The CDR3 DNA sequence: TGTGCCTGGAGTGTACTCACCTCCTACGAGCAGTACTTC. Translating gives CAWSVLTSYEQYF. The full variable domain, completed using reference TRBV30 and TRBJ2-7, is SQTIHQWPATLVQPVGSPLSLECTVEGTSNPNLYWYRQAAGRGLQLLFYSVGIGQISSEVPQNLSASRPQDRQFILSSKKLLLSDSGFYLCAWSVLTSYEQYFGPGTRLTVT.

DNA for the CDR3: TGTGCCAGCAGCTTATCGAGCTCAGGGCATTACAATGAGCAGTTCTTC. It is translated as CASSLSSSGHYNEQFF. V is TRBV7-8 and J is TRBJ2-1, with D possibly TRBD1 on 5 matching bases. CDR3 length equals 16 residues. The germline CDR1 and CDR2 sequences are SGHVS and FQNEAQ. The V gene lost 2 bases and the J gene lost 4 bases, with 15 bases spanning the gap.

The chain recombines TRBV29-1 with TRBJ1-1, with 10 bases that match TRBD1. Germline CDR1 SQVTM, CDR2 ANQGSEA. This CDR3 has 16 amino acids. The ends lost 6 bases at V and 4 bases at J; junction bases unmatched: 14. In nucleotides, the CDR3 is TGCAGCGTCGCTGGACAGGGGGGTGGTTGGAGCACTGAAGCTTTCTTT. This translates into CSVAGQGGGWSTEAFF.

This sequence joins TRBV6-6 and TRBJ1-5, with 8 bases identical to TRBD1. The CDR3 runs 15 residues. The trim removed 7 bases at V and 6 bases at J, leaving 11 bases unmatched. Germline CDR1 reads MNHNY; CDR2 reads SVGAGI (reference sequence). The CDR3 DNA is TGTGCCAGCACCCCGGGCAGGGGGCTGGGTCAGCCCCAGCATTTT. Amino acid sequence: CASTPGRGLGQPQHF.

The rearrangement links TRBV9 to TRBJ2-3, with TRBD2 matching over 8 bases. Germline CDR1 and CDR2: SGDLS and YYNGEE. There are 15 residues in the CDR3. Germline trimming cut 5 bases from V and 4 bases from J; bases unmatched to any gene: 9. The CDR3 region is CASRELAAGADTQYF. DNA for the CDR3: TGTGCCAGCAGGGAACTAGCGGCGGGGGCAGATACGCAGTATTTT.

The chain couples TRBV5-6 to TRBJ1-1; D not resolved. Between the trimmed V and J ends, which lost 2 bases and 6 bases, there was a span of 14 bases. The CDR3 spans 14 residues. Germline V gene sequence: CDR1 SGHDT, CDR2 YYEEEE. The CDR3 protein is CASSLARGSPEAFF. The DNA for the CDR3 is TGTGCCAGCAGCTTAGCTAGAGGCAGCCCTGAAGCTTTCTTT.

The V gene is TRBV6-4, the J gene TRBJ1-2; 8 bases agree with TRBD1. The J segment lost 1 base and the V segment lost 4 bases, leaving 5 bases of the junction unmatched. Germline V gene sequence: CDR1 MRHNA, CDR2 SNTAGT. This CDR3 has 15 amino acids. CDR3 sequence (DNA): TGTGCCAGCAGTGTGGAACAGGGGGGTAACTATGGCTACACCTTC. This translates into CASSVEQGGNYGYTF.

V usage is TRBV19 and J usage is TRBJ2-7, with 11 bases fitting TRBD1. V trimming: 3 bases; J trimming: 0 bases; junction bases outside the gene matches: 4. The germline V gene encodes CDR1 LNHDA and CDR2 SQIVND (reference sequence). The CDR3 has 16 amino acids. CDR3 in DNA: TGTGCCAGTAGTATCAGGGACAGGGGGAACTCCTACGAGCAGTACTTC. Protein product: CASSIRDRGNSYEQYF.

V is TRBV4-1 and J is TRBJ2-3; 8 positions agree with TRBD2. The CDR3 spans 16 residues. CDR1 and CDR2 from the germline V gene are MGHRA and YSYEKL. V lost 0 bases and J lost 3; bases outside the gene matches: 5. CDR3 residues: CASSQDHGTSTDTQYF. CDR3 nucleotide sequence: TGCGCCAGCAGCCAAGATCACGGGACTAGTACAGATACGCAGTATTTT.

This rearrangement joins TRBV5-1 to TRBJ2-5; 9 nucleotides line up with TRBD2. The CDR3 loop spans 15 amino acids. The V gene end was trimmed by 1 base and the J gene end by 2 bases; junction bases not matched to a gene: 3. Germline V gives CDR1 SGHRS, CDR2 YFSETQ. The CDR3 nucleotides read TGCGCCAGCAGCTTGCAGACTAGCGGTCAAGAGACCCAGTACTTC. It codes for CASSLQTSGQETQYF. The complete variable domain, with remaining parts taken from reference TRBV5-1 and TRBJ2-5, reads KAGVTQTPRYLIKTRGQQVTLSCSPISGHRSVSWYQQTPGQGLQFLFEYFSETQRNKGNFPGRFSGRQFSNSRSEMNVSTLELGDSALYLCASSLQTSGQETQYFGPGTRLLVL.

The chain has TRBV20-1 and TRBJ1-4, with unresolved D. This CDR3 region has 11 residues. Germline lookup yields CDR1 DFQATT and CDR2 SNEGSKA (reference sequence). The CDR3 coding sequence is TGCGGGATCGGACTGCACGAAAAACTGTTTTTT. This gives the protein CGIGLHEKLFF.

The chain uses TRBV5-1 and TRBJ2-5; D not resolved. Trimming left V 1 base short and J 5 bases short, with 15 bases between. The length of the CDR3 is 15 residues. Germline values: CDR1 SGHRS, CDR2 YFSETQ. DNA of the CDR3: TGCGCCAGCAGCTTGACGGCGCCCAGGAAGGAGACCCAGTACTTC. Protein: CASSLTAPRKETQYF.

Here the CDR3 reads CASSVGTVSYEQYF. CDR3 DNA: TGTGCCAGCAGCGTCGGGACAGTCTCCTACGAGCAGTACTTC. The chain links TRBV5-4 to TRBJ2-7; TRBD1 matches 7 bases. Germline V gene lookup returns CDR1 SGHNT and CDR2 YYREEE (reference sequence). There are 14 residues in the CDR3. With 4 bases clipped from V and 0 bases from J, the junction kept 4 bases outside the gene matches. Combining the CDR3 with reference TRBV5-4 and TRBJ2-7 gives the whole variable domain ETGVTQSPTHLIKTRGQQVTLRCSSQSGHNTVSWYQQALGQGPQFIFQYYREEENGRGNFPPRFSGLQFPNYSSELNVNALELDDSALYLCASSVGTVSYEQYFGPGTRLTVT.

Of note for this clone: The same CDR3 is also encoded by other DNA sequences in this sample. V is TRBV5-1 and J is TRBJ2-5; 12 bases fit TRBD2. CDR1 and CDR2 (germline): SGHRS, YFSETQ. The CDR3 is made up of 14 amino acids. J gave up 4 bases and V 3 bases, and 1 base lay outside the gene matches. Written as DNA, the CDR3 is TGCGCCAGCAGCTCGACTAGCGGGGGAGAGACCCAGTACTTC. It translates to CASSSTSGGETQYF.

V usage is TRBV5-1 and J usage is TRBJ1-1; 8 bases align to TRBD1. V shed 4 bases, J shed 4 bases, and the junction held 6 bases outside the gene matches. The CDR3 totals 14 residues. Germline lookup yields CDR1 SGHRS and CDR2 YFSETQ. CDR3 nucleotide sequence: TGCGCCAGCAGCAGGGACAGGTTAGGCACTGAAGCTTTCTTT. Translating it yields CASSRDRLGTEAFF. The full variable domain, completed using reference TRBV5-1 and TRBJ1-1, is KAGVTQTPRYLIKTRGQQVTLSCSPISGHRSVSWYQQTPGQGLQFLFEYFSETQRNKGNFPGRFSGRQFSNSRSEMNVSTLELGDSALYLCASSRDRLGTEAFFGQGTRLTVV.